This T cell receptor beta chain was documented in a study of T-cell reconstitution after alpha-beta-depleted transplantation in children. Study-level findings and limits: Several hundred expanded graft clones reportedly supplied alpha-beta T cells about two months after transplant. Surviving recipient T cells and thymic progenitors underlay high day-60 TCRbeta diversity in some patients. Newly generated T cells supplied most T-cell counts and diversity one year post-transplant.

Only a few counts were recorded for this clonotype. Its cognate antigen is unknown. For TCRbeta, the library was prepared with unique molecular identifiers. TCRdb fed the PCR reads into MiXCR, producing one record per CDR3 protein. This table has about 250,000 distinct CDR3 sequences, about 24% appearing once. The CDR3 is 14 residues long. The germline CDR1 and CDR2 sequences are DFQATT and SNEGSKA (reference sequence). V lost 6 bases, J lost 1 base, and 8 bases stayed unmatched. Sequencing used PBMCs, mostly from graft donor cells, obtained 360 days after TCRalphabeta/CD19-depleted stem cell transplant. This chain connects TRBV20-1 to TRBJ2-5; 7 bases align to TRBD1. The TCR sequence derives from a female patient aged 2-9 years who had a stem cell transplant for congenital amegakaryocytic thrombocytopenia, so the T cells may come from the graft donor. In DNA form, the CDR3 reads TGCAGTGCGCGGAAGGGGGCGCGCCAAGAGACCCAGTACTTC. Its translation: CSARKGARQETQYF.